One and the same sample provided the 17 T cell receptor beta chains below, sequenced in a study of molecular identifiers for immune sequencing clone quantification (dated by TCRdb to 2016 to 2019). The library was generated by PCR. The listed sequencing device is NextSeq 500. Using fastp at Q25 and MiXCR, TCRdb reprocessed the public reads and kept productive beta chains. Records with the same CDR3 protein are collapsed into one entry carrying the most frequent genes and DNA. The table for this sample lists approximately 590,000 distinct CDR3 sequences; less than 30% of them were counted only once. Around 0.78% of the sample comes from the top ten. The specimen was naive CD8+ T cells from blood, with Jurkat cell RNA spiked in. In light of the paper, this sample's cell subset or site label describes: FACS-sorted CD8+CD4-CCR7+CD45RA+ naive T cells. The receptors were gathered from a human donor in good health. Some libraries in this study had Jurkat cell RNA spiked in.

A note on this clonotype: An end of the junction does not agree with germline; a read error may underlie this. The genes are TRBV6-5 and TRBJ2-5; tentative D call: TRBD1 (5 bases). Germline V gene lookup returns CDR1 MNHEY and CDR2 SVGAGI. The CDR3 is made up of 15 amino acids. CDR3: CASSWGQRALEPQYF. In DNA, the CDR3 is TGTGCCAGCAGTTGGGGCCAACGGGCCTTAGAGCCCCAGTACTTC.

This clonotype was counted between two and nine times. J is TRBJ1-6 and V is TRBV6-5, with a weak D call TRBD1 (5 bases). The CDR3 has 13 residues. Trimming shortened V by 5 bases and J by 8 bases, and 10 bases separated the two germline ends. Germline CDR1 reads MNHEY; CDR2 reads SVGAGI. The DNA for the CDR3 is TGTGCCAGCAGTCAGGGCTCCCATTCACCCCTCCACTTT. Amino acids: CASSQGSHSPLHF.

In its sample, this clonotype was seen once. A single base separates this from a much larger clone, so it may be a read error. The chain employs TRBV19 and TRBJ2-3; possibly TRBD2 for D (5 bases). Germline CDR1 is LNHDA and CDR2 is SQIVND (reference sequence). V lost 5 bases, J lost 5 bases, and 17 bases lay in between. The CDR3 is 15 amino acids. CDR3 nucleotide sequence: TGTGCCAGTAGTCATAAAAGGACCCGGGAAGATACGCAGTATTTT. Its translation: CASSHKRTREDTQYF.

A few counts support this clonotype. The chain carries TRBV20-1 and TRBJ2-3; 8 bases are shared with TRBD2. The germline V gene encodes CDR1 DFQATT and CDR2 SNEGSKA (reference sequence). V lost 5 bases, J lost 4 bases, and 14 bases stayed unmatched. CDR3 length equals 16 residues. DNA of the CDR3: TGCAGTGCTCTACCCCAGAGACTAGCGATTGCAGATACGCAGTATTTT. Protein product: CSALPQRLAIADTQYF.

This clonotype was counted a few times. This chain's CDR3 is CASSQDAADTTNYGYTF. As DNA, the CDR3 is TGCGCCAGCAGCCAAGATGCGGCGGATACTACTAACTATGGCTACACCTTC. This chain uses TRBV4-3 with TRBJ1-2; D gene unclear. The CDR3 sequence is 17 residues long. Looked up from germline, CDR1 is LGHNA and CDR2 is YSLEER. V was clipped by 0 bases and J by 0 bases, with 14 bases between them.

To note about this clonotype: A much more abundant neighbour one base away suggests this may be a read error. The rearrangement joins TRBV5-1 to TRBJ2-3, with 15 bases aligning to TRBD2. Germline V gives CDR1 SGHRS, CDR2 YFSETQ. CDR3 length: 17 amino acids. The trim removed 3 bases at V and 4 bases at J, leaving 6 bases unmatched. CDR3 region: CASSWTSGRALADTQYF. The DNA for the CDR3 is TGCGCCAGCAGCTGGACTAGCGGGAGGGCCCTGGCAGATACGCAGTATTTT.

This clonotype has ten or more counts. This chain connects TRBV5-5 to TRBJ2-6; tentative D call: TRBD1 (5 bases). CDR1 SGHKS and CDR2 YYEKEE come from the germline V gene (reference sequence). The ends were cut back, 0 bases at V and 3 bases at J, with 13 bases in the middle. This CDR3 comprises 17 residues. CDR3 sequence: CASSLEAGWFGANVLTF. Here the CDR3 DNA reads TGTGCCAGCAGCTTGGAGGCAGGGTGGTTTGGGGCCAACGTCCTGACTTTC. The entire variable domain, with the rest obtained from reference TRBV5-5 and TRBJ2-6, is as follows: DAGVTQSPTHLIKTRGQQVTLRCSPISGHKSVSWYQQVLGQGPQFIFQYYEKEERGRGNFPDRFSARQFPNYSSELNVNALLLGDSALYLCASSLEAGWFGANVLTFGAGSRLTVL.

The gene calls are TRBV30 and TRBJ2-7; TRBD1 agrees at 12 bases. The germline V gene has CDR1 GTSNPN and CDR2 SVGIG (reference sequence). V was clipped by 3 bases and J by 6 bases; unmatched bases: 6. There are 14 residues in the CDR3. This CDR3 reads CAWSPGQGAGEQYF. The CDR3 DNA reads TGTGCCTGGAGCCCGGGACAGGGGGCCGGCGAGCAGTACTTC.

This clonotype has ten or more counts. The chain recombines TRBV29-1 with TRBJ1-1; 8 bases match TRBD1. CDR1 is SQVTM, CDR2 ANQGSEA, per germline. V was pared by 6 bases and J by 2 bases, with 5 bases of the junction left unmatched. This CDR3 has 13 amino acids. This CDR3 is CSVRTGLNTEAFF. In nucleotides, the CDR3 is TGCAGCGTGCGGACAGGGTTAAACACTGAAGCTTTCTTT.

There are many counts of this clonotype. The CDR3 coding sequence is TGCAGTGCTAGAGACTTTCTACAGGGGGTTGAGGAAAAACTGTTTTTT. This encodes CSARDFLQGVEEKLFF. The V gene is TRBV20-1, the J gene TRBJ1-4, with 8 bases fitting TRBD1. V lost 0 bases to trimming and J lost 8 bases; unmatched junction nucleotides: 11. The CDR3 is 16 amino acids. The V gene's germline CDR1 is DFQATT and CDR2 SNEGSKA (reference sequence).

The chain is built from TRBV5-6 and TRBJ2-2; D tentatively reads TRBD1 or TRBD2 (6 bases each). The V gene's germline CDR1 is SGHDT and CDR2 YYEEEE. Trimming shortened V by 4 bases and J by 4 bases, and 20 bases separated the two germline ends. The CDR3 sequence is 17 residues long. CDR3 amino acids: CASSPNLEGGPTGELFF. The CDR3 DNA reads as TGTGCCAGCAGCCCGAACCTTGAGGGGGGCCCCACCGGGGAGCTGTTTTTT.

In this sample, this clonotype turned up a few times. The chain carries TRBV6-2 or TRBV6-3 and TRBJ2-2; 9 bases are a match to TRBD2. J gave up 3 bases and V 0 bases, and 11 bases lay outside the gene matches. CDR3 length: 19 amino acids. Germline V gene lookup returns CDR1 MNHEY and CDR2 SVGEGT. The CDR3 here is CASSYSTVGLAGYTGELFF. The CDR3 bases are TGTGCCAGCAGTTACTCAACCGTGGGGCTAGCGGGGTACACCGGGGAGCTGTTTTTT.

This clonotype was recorded many times. CDR3 sequence: CAWSPTTGWETQYF. For the CDR3, the DNA is TGTGCCTGGAGTCCCACCACAGGGTGGGAGACCCAGTACTTC. The chain links TRBV30 to TRBJ2-5; weak D call: TRBD1 (6 bases). This CDR3 region has 14 residues. The V gene's germline CDR1 is GTSNPN and CDR2 SVGIG (reference sequence). Trimming stripped 2 bases from V and 5 bases from J, with 15 bases between.

This clonotype turned up a few times. The chain joins TRBV24-1 to TRBJ2-1; 7 bases align to TRBD1. The CDR3 contains 15 residues. The ends lost 3 bases at V and 12 bases at J; junction bases unmatched: 13. Germline CDR1 and CDR2: KGHDR and SFDVKD. The CDR3 DNA is TGTGCCACCAGTGATCCCCAGGGGGTTTGGGCGGGGCAGTTCTTC. Residues: CATSDPQGVWAGQFF.

To note about this clonotype: A single base separates this from a much larger clone, so it may be a read error. DNA for the CDR3: TGTGCCAGCAGCCCATCTCCCAGCTCCTACGAGCAGTACTTC. It codes for CASSPSPSSYEQYF. The chain joins TRBV7-9 to TRBJ2-7; no firm D call. V lost 5 bases, J lost 0 bases, and 11 bases lay in between. Germline loops: CDR1 SEHNR, CDR2 FQNEAQ (reference sequence). The CDR3 is 14 residues long.

A few counts support this clonotype. This chain links TRBV15 with TRBJ1-1, with unresolved D. Trimming pared 5 bases from V and 0 bases from J, leaving 19 bases between. Germline-derived CDR1 and CDR2 are LNHNV and YYDKDF (reference sequence). The CDR3 runs 17 residues. The chain's CDR3 is CATSLTVGVPMNTEAFF. For the CDR3, the DNA is TGTGCCACCAGCCTGACTGTTGGAGTTCCCATGAACACTGAAGCTTTCTTT.

This clonotype occurred many times. This rearrangement joins TRBV7-3 to TRBJ2-3; TRBD2 agrees at 9 bases. CDR1 is SGHTA, CDR2 FQGTGA, per germline. V was clipped by 6 bases and J by 4 bases; unmatched bases: 8. CDR3 length equals 15 residues. The CDR3 DNA sequence: TGTGCCAGCAGTTGGGGGACTAGCTCCGCAGATACGCAGTATTTT. This sequence encodes CASSWGTSSADTQYF.